This T cell receptor beta chain originates from a study of shared clonotypes between healthy human individuals. On the study more broadly: There were three CD4 naive, three CD4 memory, two CD8 naive and one CD8 memory plates per donor.

CDR1 is MNHEY, CDR2 SVGAGI, per germline. The germline V and J ends were trimmed by 0 bases and 0 bases, with 9 bases remaining between them. The CDR3 has 16 residues. Per the original methods: Filtering differed, since immunoSEQ gave only junction sequences and no quality scores. Profiling relied on immunoSEQ multiplex PCR, and the TCRdb table lists in-frame clones only, not all of them. V and J calls and clone size are as listed in that table; D and trimming were resolved from the DNA. In the table there are 2 million to 2.5 million clones, more than 90% of which are singletons. This clonotype originated in a man in his late teens or twenties in good health. This rearrangement joins TRBV6-5 to TRBJ1-3; D unresolved. The sample consisted of naive CD4+ T cells sorted from blood. The subset denotes: CD45RA+ positively selected. The chain's CDR3 is CASSYSTTNSGNTIYF. The CDR3 coding sequence is TGTGCCAGCAGTTACTCGACAACCAACTCTGGAAACACCATATATTTT.